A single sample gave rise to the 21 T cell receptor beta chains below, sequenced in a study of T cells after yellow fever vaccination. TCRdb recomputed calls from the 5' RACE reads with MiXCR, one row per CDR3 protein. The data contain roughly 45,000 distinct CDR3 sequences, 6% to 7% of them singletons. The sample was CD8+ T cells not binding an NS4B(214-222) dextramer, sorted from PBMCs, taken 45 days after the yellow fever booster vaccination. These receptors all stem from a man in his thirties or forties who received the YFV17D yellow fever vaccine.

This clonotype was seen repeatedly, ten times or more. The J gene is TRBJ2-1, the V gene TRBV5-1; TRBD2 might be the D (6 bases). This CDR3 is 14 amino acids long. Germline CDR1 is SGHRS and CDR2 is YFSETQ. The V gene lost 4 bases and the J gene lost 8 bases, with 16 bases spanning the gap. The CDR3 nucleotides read TGCGCCAGCAGCGGTGGGGACTCTTCGGATGAGCAGTTCTTC. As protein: CASSGGDSSDEQFF.

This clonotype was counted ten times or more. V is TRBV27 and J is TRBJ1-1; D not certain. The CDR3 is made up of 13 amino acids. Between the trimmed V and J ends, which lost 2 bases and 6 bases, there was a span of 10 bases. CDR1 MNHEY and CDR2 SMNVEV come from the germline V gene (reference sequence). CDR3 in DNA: TGTGCCAGCAGTTTAGATGGAGGTGCTGAAGCTTTCTTT. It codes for CASSLDGGAEAFF.

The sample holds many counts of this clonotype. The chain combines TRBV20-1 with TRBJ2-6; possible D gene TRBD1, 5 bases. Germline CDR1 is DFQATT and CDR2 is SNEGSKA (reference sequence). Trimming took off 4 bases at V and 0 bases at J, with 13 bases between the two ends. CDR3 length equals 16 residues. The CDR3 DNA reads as TGCAGTGCTAAAGGGGCCAAGGACTCTGGGGCCAACGTCCTGACTTTC. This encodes CSAKGAKDSGANVLTF.

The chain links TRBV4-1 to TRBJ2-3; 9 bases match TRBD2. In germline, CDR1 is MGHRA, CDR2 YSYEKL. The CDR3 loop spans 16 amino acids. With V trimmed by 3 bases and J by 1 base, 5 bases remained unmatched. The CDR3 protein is CASSQLAGDGTDTQYF. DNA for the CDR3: TGCGCCAGCAGCCAGTTAGCGGGAGACGGCACAGATACGCAGTATTTT.

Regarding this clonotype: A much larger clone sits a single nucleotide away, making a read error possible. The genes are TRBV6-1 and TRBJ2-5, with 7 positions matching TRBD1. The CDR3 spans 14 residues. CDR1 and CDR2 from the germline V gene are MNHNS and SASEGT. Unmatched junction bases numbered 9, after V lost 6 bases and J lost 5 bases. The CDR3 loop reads CASRPQGRSETQYF. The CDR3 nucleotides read TGTGCCAGCAGGCCACAGGGGAGAAGTGAGACCCAGTACTTC.

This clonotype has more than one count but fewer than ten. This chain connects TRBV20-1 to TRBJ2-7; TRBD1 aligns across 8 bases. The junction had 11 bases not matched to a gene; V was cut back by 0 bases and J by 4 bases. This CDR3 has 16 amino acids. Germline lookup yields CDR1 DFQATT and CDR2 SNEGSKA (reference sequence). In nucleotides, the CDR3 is TGCAGTGCTAGAGATTTAGGGCAGGGGGCATGGTACGAGCAGTACTTC. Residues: CSARDLGQGAWYEQYF.

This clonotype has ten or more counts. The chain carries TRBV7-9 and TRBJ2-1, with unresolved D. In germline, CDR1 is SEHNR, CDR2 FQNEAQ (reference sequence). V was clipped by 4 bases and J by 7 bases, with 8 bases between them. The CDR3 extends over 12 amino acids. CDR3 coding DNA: TGTGCCAGCAGCTCCTTAGCAAATGAGCAGTTCTTC. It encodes CASSSLANEQFF. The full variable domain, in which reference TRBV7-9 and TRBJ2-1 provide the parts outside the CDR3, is DTGVSQNPRHKITKRGQNVTFRCDPISEHNRLYWYRQTLGQGPEFLTYFQNEAQLEKSRLLSDRFSAERPKGSFSTLEIQRTEQGDSAMYLCASSSLANEQFFGPGTRLTVL.

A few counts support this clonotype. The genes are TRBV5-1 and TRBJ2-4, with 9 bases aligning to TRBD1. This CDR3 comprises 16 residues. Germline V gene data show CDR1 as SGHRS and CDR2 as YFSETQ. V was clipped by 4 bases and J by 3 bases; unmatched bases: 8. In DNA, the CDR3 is TGCGCCAGCAGCCTGACAGGGGGATTGGACAAAAACATTCAGTACTTC. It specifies CASSLTGGLDKNIQYF.

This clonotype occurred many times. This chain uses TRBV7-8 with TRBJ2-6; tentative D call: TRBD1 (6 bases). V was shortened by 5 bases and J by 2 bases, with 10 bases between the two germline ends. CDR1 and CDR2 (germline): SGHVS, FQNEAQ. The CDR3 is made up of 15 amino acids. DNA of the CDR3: TGTGCCAGCAGCCTGGACAGTCCTGGGGCCAACGTCCTGACTTTC. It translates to CASSLDSPGANVLTF.

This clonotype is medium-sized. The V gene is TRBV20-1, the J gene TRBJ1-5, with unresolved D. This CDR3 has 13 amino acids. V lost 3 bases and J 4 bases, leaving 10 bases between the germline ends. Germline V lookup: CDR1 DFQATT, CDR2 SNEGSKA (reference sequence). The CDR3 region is CSASEVTNQPQHF. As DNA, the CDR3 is TGCAGTGCTAGTGAAGTTACTAATCAGCCCCAGCATTTT.

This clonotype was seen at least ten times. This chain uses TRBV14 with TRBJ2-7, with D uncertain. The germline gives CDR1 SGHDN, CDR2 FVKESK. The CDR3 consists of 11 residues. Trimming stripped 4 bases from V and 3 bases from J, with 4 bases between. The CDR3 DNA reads TGTGCCAGCAGCCCAGGCTACGAGCAGTACTTC. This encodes CASSPGYEQYF.

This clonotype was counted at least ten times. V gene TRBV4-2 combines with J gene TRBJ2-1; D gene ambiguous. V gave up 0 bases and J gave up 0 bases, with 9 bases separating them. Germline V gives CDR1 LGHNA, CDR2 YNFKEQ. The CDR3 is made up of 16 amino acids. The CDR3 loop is CASSQEDRSSYNEQFF. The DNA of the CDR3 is TGTGCCAGCAGCCAAGAGGATAGGAGCTCCTACAATGAGCAGTTCTTC.

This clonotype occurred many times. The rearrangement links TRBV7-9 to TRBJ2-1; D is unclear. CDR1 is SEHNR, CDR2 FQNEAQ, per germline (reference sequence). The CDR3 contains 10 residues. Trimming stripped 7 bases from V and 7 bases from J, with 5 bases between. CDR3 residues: CASTLNEQFF. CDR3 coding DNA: TGTGCCAGCACCCTTAATGAGCAGTTCTTC.

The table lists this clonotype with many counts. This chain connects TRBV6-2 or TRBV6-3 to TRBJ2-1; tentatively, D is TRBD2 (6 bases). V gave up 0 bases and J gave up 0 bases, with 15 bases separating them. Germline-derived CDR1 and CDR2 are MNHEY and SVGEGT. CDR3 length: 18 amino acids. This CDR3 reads CASSYSMRDLSSYNEQFF. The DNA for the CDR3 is TGTGCCAGCAGTTACTCGATGCGGGATTTAAGCTCCTACAATGAGCAGTTCTTC.

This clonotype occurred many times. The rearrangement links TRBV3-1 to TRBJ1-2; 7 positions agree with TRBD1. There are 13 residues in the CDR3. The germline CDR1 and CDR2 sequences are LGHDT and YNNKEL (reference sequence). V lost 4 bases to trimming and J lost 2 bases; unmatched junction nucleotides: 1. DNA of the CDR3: TGTGCCAGCAGCCTGGGACAGAACTATGGCTACACCTTC. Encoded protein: CASSLGQNYGYTF.

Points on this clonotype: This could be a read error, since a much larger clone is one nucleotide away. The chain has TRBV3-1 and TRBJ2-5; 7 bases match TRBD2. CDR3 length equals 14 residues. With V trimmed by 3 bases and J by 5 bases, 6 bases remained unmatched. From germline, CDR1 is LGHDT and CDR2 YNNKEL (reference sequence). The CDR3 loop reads CASSQIGTNETQYF. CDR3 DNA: TGTGCCAGCAGCCAGATCGGGACTAACGAGACCCAGTACTTC.

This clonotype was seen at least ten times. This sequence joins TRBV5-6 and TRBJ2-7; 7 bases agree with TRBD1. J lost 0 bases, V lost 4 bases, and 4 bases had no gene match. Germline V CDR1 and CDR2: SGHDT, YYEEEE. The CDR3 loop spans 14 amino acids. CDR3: CASSQAGGSYEQYF. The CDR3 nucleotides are TGTGCCAGCAGCCAGGCAGGGGGCTCCTACGAGCAGTACTTC.

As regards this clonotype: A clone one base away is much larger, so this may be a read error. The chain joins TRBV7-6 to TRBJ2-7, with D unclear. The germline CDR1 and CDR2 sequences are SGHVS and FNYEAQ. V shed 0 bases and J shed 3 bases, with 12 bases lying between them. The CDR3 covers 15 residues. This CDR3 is CASSLATDLHYEQYF. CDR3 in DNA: TGTGCCAGCAGCTTAGCTACGGACCTCCACTACGAGCAGTACTTC.

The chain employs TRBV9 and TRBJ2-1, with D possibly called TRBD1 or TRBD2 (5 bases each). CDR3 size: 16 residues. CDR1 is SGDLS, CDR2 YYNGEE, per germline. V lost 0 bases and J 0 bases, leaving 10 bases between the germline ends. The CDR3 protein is CASSVDGGSSYNEQFF. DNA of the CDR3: TGTGCCAGCAGCGTAGATGGGGGAAGCTCCTACAATGAGCAGTTCTTC.

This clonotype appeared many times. As DNA, the CDR3 is TGCGCCAGCAGCCAAGATAGCGACTTCTTCTACGAGCAGTACTTC. This codes for CASSQDSDFFYEQYF. The chain couples TRBV4-3 to TRBJ2-7; D possibly corresponds to TRBD2 (5 bases). V lost 0 bases, J lost 3 bases, and 12 bases lay in between. Germline-derived CDR1 and CDR2 are LGHNA and YSLEER. The CDR3 has 15 amino acids.

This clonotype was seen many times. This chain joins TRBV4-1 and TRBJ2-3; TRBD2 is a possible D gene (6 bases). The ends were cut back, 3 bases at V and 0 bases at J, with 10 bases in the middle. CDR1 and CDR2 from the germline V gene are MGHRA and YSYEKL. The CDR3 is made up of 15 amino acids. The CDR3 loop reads CASSQEGSSTDTQYF. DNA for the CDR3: TGCGCCAGCAGCCAGGAGGGCTCTAGCACAGATACGCAGTATTTT.